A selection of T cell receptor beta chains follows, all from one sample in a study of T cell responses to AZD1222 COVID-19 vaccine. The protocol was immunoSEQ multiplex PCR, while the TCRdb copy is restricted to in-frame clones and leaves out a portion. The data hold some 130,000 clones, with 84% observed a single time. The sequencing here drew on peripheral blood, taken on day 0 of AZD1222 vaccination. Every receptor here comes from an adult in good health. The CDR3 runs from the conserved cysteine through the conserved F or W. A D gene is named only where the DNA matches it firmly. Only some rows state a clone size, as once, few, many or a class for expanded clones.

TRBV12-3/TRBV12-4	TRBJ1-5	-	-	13	TGTGCCAGCAGTCCCGGTTTCACGGAACCCCAGCATTTT	CASSPGFTEPQHF
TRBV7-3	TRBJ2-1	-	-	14	TGTGCCAGCAGCCGTACGGACTTTTACAATGAGCAGTTCTTC	CASSRTDFYNEQFF
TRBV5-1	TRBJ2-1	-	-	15	TGCGCCAGCAGGTTGGGCGGGGAGAAATACAATGAGCAGTTCTTC	CASRLGGEKYNEQFF
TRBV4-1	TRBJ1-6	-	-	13	TGCGCCAGCAGCCAAGACGAAGGGACACCCCTCCACTTT	CASSQDEGTPLHF
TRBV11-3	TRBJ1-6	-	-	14	TGTGCCAGCAGCCCGGGACAAGCTAATTCACCCCTCCACTTT	CASSPGQANSPLHF
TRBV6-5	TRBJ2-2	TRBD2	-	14	TGTGCCAGCAGGAGCGGGGGGCCAGCCGGGGAGCTGTTTTTT	CASRSGGPAGELFF
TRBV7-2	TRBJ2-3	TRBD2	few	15	TGTGCCAGCAGCAAAGTAGCGGGGTCCACAGATACGCAGTATTTT	CASSKVAGSTDTQYF
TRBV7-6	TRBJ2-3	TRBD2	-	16	TGTGCCAGCAGCTCCCTAGCGGGGGGGGGCACAGATACGCAGTATTTT	CASSSLAGGGTDTQYF
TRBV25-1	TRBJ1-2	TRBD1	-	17	TGTGCCAGCAGTGAAGACAGGGGGACACTAAATAACTATGGCTACACCTTC	CASSEDRGTLNNYGYTF
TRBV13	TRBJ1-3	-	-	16	TGTGCCAGCAACAAAGGAGGACGGAGCTCTGGAAACACCATATATTTT	CASNKGGRSSGNTIYF